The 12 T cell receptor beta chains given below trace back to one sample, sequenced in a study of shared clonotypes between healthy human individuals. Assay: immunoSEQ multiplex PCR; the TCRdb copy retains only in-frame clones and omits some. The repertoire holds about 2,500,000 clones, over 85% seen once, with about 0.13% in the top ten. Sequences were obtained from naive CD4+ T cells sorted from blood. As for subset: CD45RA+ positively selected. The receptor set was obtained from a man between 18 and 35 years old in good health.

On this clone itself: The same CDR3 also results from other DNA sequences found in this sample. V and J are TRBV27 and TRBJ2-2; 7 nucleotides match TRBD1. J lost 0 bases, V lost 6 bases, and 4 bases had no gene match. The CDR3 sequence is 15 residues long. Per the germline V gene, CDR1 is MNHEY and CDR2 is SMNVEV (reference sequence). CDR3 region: CASSPGTANTGELFF. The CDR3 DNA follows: TGTGCCAGCAGCCCCGGGACAGCGAACACCGGGGAGCTGTTTTTT.

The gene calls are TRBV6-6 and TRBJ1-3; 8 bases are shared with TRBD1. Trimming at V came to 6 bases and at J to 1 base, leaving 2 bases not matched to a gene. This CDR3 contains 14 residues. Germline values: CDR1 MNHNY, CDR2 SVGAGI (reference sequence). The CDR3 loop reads CASRRTGSGNTIYF. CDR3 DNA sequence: TGTGCCAGCAGACGGACAGGGTCTGGAAACACCATATATTTT.

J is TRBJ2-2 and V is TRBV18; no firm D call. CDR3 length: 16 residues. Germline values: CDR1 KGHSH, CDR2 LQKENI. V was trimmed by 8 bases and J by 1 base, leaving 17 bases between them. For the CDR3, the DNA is TGTGCCAGCGCCAGCTCACCGGAAGGGAACACCGGGGAGCTGTTTTTT. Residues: CASASSPEGNTGELFF.

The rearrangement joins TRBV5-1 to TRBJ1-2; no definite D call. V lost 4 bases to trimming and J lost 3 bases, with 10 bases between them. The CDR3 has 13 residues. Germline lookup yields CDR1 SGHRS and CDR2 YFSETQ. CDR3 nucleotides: TGCGCCAGCAGCGGGGAGGTGGACTATGGCTACACCTTC. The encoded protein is CASSGEVDYGYTF.

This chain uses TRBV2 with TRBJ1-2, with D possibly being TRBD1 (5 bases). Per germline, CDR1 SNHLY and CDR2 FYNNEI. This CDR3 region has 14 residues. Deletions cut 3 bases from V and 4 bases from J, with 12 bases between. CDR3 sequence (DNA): TGTGCCAGCAGTGAGGGCGGGGGAGGCTATGGCTACACCTTC. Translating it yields CASSEGGGGYGYTF.

In nucleotides, the CDR3 is TGTGCCAGCAGTTACCGGTCGGGGGGTTCTGGGTACGAGCAGTACTTC. It specifies CASSYRSGGSGYEQYF. The chain recombines TRBV6-5 with TRBJ2-7; 7 bases agree with TRBD2. J lost 4 bases, V lost 2 bases, and 11 bases had no gene match. The CDR3 sequence is 16 residues long. Germline V lookup: CDR1 MNHEY, CDR2 SVGAGI.

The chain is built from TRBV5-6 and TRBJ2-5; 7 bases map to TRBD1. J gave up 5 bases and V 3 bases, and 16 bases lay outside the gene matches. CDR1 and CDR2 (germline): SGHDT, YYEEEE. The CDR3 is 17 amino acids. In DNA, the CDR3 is TGTGCCAGCAGCTGGACAAGTAAGGGGGCAGGTCAGGAGACCCAGTACTTC. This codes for CASSWTSKGAGQETQYF.

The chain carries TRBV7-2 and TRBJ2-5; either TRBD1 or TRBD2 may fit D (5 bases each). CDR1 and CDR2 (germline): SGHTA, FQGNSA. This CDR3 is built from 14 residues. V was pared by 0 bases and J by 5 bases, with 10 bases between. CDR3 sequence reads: CASSLARGYETQYF. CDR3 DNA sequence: TGTGCCAGCAGCTTAGCGAGGGGTTACGAGACCCAGTACTTC.

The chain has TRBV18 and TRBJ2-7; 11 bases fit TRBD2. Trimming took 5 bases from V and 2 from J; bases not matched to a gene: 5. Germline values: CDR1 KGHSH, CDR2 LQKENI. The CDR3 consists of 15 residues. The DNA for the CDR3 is TGTGCCAGCTCAATTACTAGCGGGGGTACCTACGAGCAGTACTTC. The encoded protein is CASSITSGGTYEQYF.

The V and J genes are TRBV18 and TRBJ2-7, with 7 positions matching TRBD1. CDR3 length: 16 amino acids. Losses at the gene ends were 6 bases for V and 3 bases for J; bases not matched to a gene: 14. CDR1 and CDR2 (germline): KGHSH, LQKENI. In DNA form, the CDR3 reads TGTGCCAGCTCCCAAATACAGGGACAGATTCACTACGAGCAGTACTTC. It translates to CASSQIQGQIHYEQYF.

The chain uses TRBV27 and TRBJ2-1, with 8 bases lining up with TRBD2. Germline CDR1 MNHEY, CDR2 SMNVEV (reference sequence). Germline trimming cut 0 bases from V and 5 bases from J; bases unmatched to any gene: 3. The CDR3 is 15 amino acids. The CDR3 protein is CASSLSTSGNNEQFF. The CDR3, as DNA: TGTGCCAGCAGTTTATCCACTAGCGGTAACAATGAGCAGTTCTTC.

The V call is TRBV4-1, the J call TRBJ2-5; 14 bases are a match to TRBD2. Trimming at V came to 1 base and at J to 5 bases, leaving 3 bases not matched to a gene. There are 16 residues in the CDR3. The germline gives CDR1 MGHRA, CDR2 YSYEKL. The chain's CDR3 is CASSQVGLAGVETQYF. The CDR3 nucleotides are TGCGCCAGCAGCCAAGTGGGACTAGCGGGGGTGGAGACCCAGTACTTC.